The next 8 T cell receptor beta chains were all read from a single sample in a study of T cells in Graves' hyperthyroidism and ophthalmopathy. RNA transcripts provided the source from which TCR beta CDR3 regions were amplified. Using the HTBI primer set, a first-round RT-PCR was run on the TCR CDR3. TCRdb independently ran MiXCR on the multiplex PCR reads; one entry per CDR3 protein. The sample records 730,000 or so distinct CDR3 sequences, 15% to 20% being singletons. Sequenced input: blood. The receptors were gathered from a woman aged 50 to 60 with Graves' hyperthyroidism that later progressed to Graves' ophthalmopathy.

This clonotype has ten or more counts. V usage is TRBV30 and J usage is TRBJ1-2, with D unresolved. Trimming left V 5 bases short and J 3 bases short, with 13 bases between. Germline V gene data show CDR1 as GTSNPN and CDR2 as SVGIG (reference sequence). The CDR3 length is 13 residues. CDR3 loop: CAWGRNRDYGYTF. The CDR3, as DNA: TGTGCCTGGGGGAGGAACCGAGACTATGGCTACACCTTC.

The chain combines TRBV20-1 with TRBJ1-5; D call uncertain. The CDR3 is 14 amino acids. CDR1 is DFQATT, CDR2 SNEGSKA, per germline (reference sequence). The V and J ends lost 7 bases and 2 bases respectively, with 15 bases between them. CDR3 residues: CSVRALGGNQPQHF. The CDR3 DNA reads TGCAGTGTACGGGCCCTCGGGGGCAATCAGCCCCAGCATTTT.

The sample holds many counts of this clonotype. This chain links TRBV27 with TRBJ1-1, with D possibly being TRBD1 (5 bases). This CDR3 comprises 13 residues. Between the trimmed V and J ends, which lost 4 bases and 8 bases, there was a span of 14 bases. CDR1 and CDR2 (germline): MNHEY, SMNVEV (reference sequence). The DNA of the CDR3 is TGTGCCAGCAGTTCCCCCCGACAGAGAGAAGCTTTCTTT. Amino acids: CASSSPRQREAFF.

The genes are TRBV5-6 and TRBJ2-3; 8 bases line up with TRBD2. V trimming: 6 bases; J trimming: 4 bases; junction bases outside the gene matches: 13. Germline-derived CDR1 and CDR2 are SGHDT and YYEEEE. This CDR3 contains 16 residues. CDR3 sequence (DNA): TGTGCCAGCACCGATATGTTACGGGGGGGTGCAGATACGCAGTATTTT. The encoded protein is CASTDMLRGGADTQYF. Full variable domain (missing parts from reference TRBV5-6 and TRBJ2-3): DAGVTQSPTHLIKTRGQQVTLRCSPKSGHDTVSWYQQALGQGPQFIFQYYEEEERQRGNFPDRFSGHQFPNYSSELNVNALLLGDSALYLCASTDMLRGGADTQYFGPGTRLTVL.

This clonotype was observed at least ten times. The rearrangement uses TRBV10-1 and TRBJ2-1, with 8 bases identical to TRBD2. The CDR3 runs 16 residues. Germline CDR1 reads WNHNN; CDR2 reads SYGVQD (reference sequence). Trimming at V came to 0 bases and at J to 5 bases, leaving 6 bases not matched to a gene. Here the CDR3 reads CASSESTGGENNEQFF. CDR3 coding DNA: TGCGCCAGCAGTGAGTCGACGGGGGGGGAGAACAATGAGCAGTTCTTC.

The V and J genes are TRBV6-5 and TRBJ2-3; D perhaps matches TRBD2 (6 bases). This CDR3 contains 16 residues. V was shortened by 0 bases and J by 0 bases, with 10 bases between the two germline ends. Germline loops: CDR1 MNHEY, CDR2 SVGAGI. The CDR3 DNA reads TGTGCCAGCAGTTACTCGACCGGGACTAGCACAGATACGCAGTATTTT. The encoded protein is CASSYSTGTSTDTQYF.

This chain joins TRBV15 and TRBJ2-3; TRBD1 is a possible D gene (6 bases). The CDR3 runs 16 residues. Germline values: CDR1 LNHNV, CDR2 YYDKDF (reference sequence). The V end lost 2 bases, the J end lost 2 bases, and 14 bases lay between the germline ends. As DNA, the CDR3 is TGTGCCACCAGCAGATACAGGGTAACAGTCACAGATACGCAGTATTTT. Its translation is CATSRYRVTVTDTQYF.

This clonotype has a handful of counts. The chain carries TRBV3-1 and TRBJ1-1, with D unclear. V lost 1 base and J 6 bases, leaving 21 bases between the germline ends. This CDR3 contains 17 residues. Germline CDR1 is LGHDT and CDR2 is YNNKEL (reference sequence). CDR3 DNA: TGTGCCAGCAGCCAAGGTGTGCTAGACCAACAAGGCTCTGAAGCTTTCTTT. Its protein product is CASSQGVLDQQGSEAFF.